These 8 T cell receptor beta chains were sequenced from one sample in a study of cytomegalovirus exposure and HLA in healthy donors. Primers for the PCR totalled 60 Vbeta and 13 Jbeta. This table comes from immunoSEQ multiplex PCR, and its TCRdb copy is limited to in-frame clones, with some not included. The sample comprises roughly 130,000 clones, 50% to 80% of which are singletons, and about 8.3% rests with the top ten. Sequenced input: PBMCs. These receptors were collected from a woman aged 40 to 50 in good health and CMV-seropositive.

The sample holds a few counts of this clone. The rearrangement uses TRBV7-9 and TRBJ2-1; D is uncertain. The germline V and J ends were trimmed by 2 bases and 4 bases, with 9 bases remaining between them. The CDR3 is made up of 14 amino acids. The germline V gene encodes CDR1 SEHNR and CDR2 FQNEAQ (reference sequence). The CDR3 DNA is TGTGCCAGCAGCTTACTAGTTAAATACAATGAGCAGTTCTTC. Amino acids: CASSLLVKYNEQFF.

CDR3 nucleotides: TGTGCCATCAGTCGGACAGAAAAGAATCAGCCCCAGCATTTT. Its protein is CAISRTEKNQPQHF. The rearrangement links TRBV10-3 to TRBJ1-5; maybe TRBD1 (6 bases). The CDR3 loop spans 14 amino acids. The V end was cut by 5 bases, the J end by 4 bases, with 12 bases between. Germline CDR1 reads ENHRY; CDR2 reads SYGVKD.

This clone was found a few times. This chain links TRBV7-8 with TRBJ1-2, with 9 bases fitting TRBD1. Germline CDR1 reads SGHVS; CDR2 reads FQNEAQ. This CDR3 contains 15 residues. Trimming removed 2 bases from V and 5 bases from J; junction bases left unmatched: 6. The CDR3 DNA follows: TGTGCCAGCAGCTTATCGGACAGGGGTGATTATGGCTACACCTTC. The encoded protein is CASSLSDRGDYGYTF.

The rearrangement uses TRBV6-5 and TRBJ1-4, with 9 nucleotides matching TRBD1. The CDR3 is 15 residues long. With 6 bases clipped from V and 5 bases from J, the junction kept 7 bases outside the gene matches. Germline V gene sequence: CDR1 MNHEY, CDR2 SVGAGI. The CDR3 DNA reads TGTGCCAGCAGCCCTCCGGGACAGGGCAATGAAAAACTGTTTTTT. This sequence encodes CASSPPGQGNEKLFF.

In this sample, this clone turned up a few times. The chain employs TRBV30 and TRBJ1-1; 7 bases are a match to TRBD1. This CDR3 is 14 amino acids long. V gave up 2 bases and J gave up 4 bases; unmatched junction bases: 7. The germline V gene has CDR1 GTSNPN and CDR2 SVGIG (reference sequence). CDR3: CAWSRGLLITEAFF. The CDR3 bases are TGTGCCTGGAGTAGGGGGCTCTTGATCACTGAAGCTTTCTTT.

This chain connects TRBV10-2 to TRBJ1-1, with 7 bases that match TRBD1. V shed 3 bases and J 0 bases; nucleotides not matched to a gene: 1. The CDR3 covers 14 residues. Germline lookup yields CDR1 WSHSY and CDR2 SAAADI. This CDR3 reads CASSDDRVNTEAFF. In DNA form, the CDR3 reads TGCGCCAGCAGTGACGACAGGGTGAACACTGAAGCTTTCTTT.

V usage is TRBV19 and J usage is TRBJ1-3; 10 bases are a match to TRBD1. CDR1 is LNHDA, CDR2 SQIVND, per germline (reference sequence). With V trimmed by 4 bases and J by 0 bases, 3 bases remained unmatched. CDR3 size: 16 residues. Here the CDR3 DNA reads TGTGCCAGTAGTACTGGGACAGGGGTCTCTGGAAACACCATATATTTT. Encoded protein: CASSTGTGVSGNTIYF.

CDR3 in amino acids: CASFSTGEKTGELFF. CDR3 sequence (DNA): TGTGCCAGCTTCTCGACAGGGGAAAAAACCGGGGAGCTGTTTTTT. The chain is built from TRBV28 and TRBJ2-2; 8 positions agree with TRBD1. V gave up 8 bases and J gave up 5 bases; unmatched junction bases: 10. Germline CDR1 MDHEN, CDR2 SYDVKM. The CDR3 is 15 residues long.